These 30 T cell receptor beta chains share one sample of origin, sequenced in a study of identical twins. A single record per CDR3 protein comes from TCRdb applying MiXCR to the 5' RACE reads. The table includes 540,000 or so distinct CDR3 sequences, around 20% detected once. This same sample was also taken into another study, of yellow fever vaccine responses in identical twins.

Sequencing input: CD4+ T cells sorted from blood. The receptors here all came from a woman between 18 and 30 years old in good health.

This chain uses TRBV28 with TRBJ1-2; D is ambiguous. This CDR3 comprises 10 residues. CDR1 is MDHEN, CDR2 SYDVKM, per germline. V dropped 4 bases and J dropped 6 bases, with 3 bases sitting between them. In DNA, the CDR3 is TGTGCCAGCAGTTCTAATGGCTACACCTTC. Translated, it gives CASSSNGYTF.

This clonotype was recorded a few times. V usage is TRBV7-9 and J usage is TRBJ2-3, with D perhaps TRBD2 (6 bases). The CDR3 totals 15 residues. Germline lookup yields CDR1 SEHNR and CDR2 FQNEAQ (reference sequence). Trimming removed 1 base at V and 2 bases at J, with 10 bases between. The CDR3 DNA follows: TGTGCCAGCAGCTTAGAGGCGGGATTCACAGATACGCAGTATTTT. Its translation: CASSLEAGFTDTQYF.

CDR3 bases: TGCGCCAGCAGCCAGGACAGGATCGTTGGGGAGCTGTTTTTT. As protein: CASSQDRIVGELFF. V usage is TRBV5-1 and J usage is TRBJ2-2; 7 bases agree with TRBD1. CDR1 SGHRS and CDR2 YFSETQ come from the germline V gene. Trimming removed 4 bases from V and 8 bases from J; junction bases left unmatched: 8. The CDR3 is 14 amino acids.

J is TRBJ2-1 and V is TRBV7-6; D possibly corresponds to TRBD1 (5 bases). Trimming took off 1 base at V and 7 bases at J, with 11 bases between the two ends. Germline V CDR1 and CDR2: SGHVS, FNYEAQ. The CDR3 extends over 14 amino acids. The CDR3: CASSLEGRDNEQFF. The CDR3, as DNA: TGTGCCAGCAGCTTAGAGGGCAGGGATAATGAGCAGTTCTTC. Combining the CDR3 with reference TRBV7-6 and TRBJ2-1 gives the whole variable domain GAGVSQSPRYKVTKRGQDVALRCDPISGHVSLYWYRQALGQGPEFLTYFNYEAQQDKSGLPNDRFSAERPEGSISTLTIQRTEQRDSAMYRCASSLEGRDNEQFFGPGTRLTVL.

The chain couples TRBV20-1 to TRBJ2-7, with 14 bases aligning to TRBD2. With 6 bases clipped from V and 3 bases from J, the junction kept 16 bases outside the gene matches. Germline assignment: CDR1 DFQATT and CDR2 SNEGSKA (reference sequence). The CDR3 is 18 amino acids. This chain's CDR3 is CSALPLGTSGRVLYEQYF. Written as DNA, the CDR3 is TGCAGTGCCCTCCCCTTGGGGACTAGCGGGAGAGTCCTCTACGAGCAGTACTTC.

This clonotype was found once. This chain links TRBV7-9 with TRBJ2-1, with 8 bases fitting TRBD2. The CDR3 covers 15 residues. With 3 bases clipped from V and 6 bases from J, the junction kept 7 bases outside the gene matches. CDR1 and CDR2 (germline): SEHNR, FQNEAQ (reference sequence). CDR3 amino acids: CASSLREVPGNEQFF. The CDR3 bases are TGTGCCAGCAGCTTGCGGGAGGTGCCTGGCAATGAGCAGTTCTTC.

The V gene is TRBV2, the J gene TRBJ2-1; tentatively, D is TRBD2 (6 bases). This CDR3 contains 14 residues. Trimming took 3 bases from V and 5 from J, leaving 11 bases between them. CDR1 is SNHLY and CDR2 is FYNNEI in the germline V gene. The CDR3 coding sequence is TGTGCCAGCAGTGATCGGGGGTCCGACAATGAGCAGTTCTTC. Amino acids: CASSDRGSDNEQFF.

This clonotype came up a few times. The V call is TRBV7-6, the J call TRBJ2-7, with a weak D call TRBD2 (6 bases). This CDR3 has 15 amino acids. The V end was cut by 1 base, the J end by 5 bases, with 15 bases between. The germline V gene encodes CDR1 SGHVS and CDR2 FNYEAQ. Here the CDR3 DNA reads TGTGCCAGCAGCTTAGATGGCGGGGATTACAACGAGCAGTACTTC. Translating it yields CASSLDGGDYNEQYF.

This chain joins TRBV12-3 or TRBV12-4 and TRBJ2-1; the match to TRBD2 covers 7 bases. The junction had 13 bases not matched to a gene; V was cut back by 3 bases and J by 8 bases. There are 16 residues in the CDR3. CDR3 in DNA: TGTGCCAGCAGTTTCCCCTATGGGAGGGCCTCGGATGAGCAGTTCTTC. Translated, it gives CASSFPYGRASDEQFF.

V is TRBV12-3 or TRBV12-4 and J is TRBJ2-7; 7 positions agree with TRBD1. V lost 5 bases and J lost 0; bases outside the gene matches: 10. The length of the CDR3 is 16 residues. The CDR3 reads CASSPPDRPSSYEQYF. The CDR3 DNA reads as TGTGCCAGCAGTCCCCCGGACAGGCCGAGCTCCTACGAGCAGTACTTC.

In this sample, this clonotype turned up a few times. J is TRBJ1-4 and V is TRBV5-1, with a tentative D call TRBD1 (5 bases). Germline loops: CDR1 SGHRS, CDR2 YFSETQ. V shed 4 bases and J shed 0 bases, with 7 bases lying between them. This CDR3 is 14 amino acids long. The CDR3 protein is CASSVTATNEKLFF. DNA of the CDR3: TGCGCCAGCAGCGTGACAGCAACTAATGAAAAACTGTTTTTT.

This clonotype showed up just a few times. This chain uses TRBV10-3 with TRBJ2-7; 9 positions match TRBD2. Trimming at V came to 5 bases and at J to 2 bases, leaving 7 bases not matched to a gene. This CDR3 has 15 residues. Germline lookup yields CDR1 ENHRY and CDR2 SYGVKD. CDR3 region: CAISPIAGGTYEQYF. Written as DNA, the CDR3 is TGTGCCATCAGTCCCATCGCGGGAGGGACCTACGAGCAGTACTTC.

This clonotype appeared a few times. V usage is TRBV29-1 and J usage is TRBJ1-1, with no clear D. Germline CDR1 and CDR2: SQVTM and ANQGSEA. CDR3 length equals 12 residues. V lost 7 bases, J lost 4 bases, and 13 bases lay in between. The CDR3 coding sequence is TGCAGCGGACAAGACACACTCACTGAAGCTTTCTTT. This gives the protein CSGQDTLTEAFF. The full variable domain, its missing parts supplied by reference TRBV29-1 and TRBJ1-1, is SAVISQKPSRDICQRGTSLTIQCQVDSQVTMMFWYRQQPGQSLTLIATANQGSEATYESGFVIDKFPISRPNLTFSTLTVSNMSPEDSSIYLCSGQDTLTEAFFGQGTRLTVV.

This CDR3 is CAISEGQGATEQYF. The DNA of the CDR3 is TGTGCCATCAGTGAGGGACAGGGGGCTACGGAACAGTACTTC. The chain uses TRBV10-3 and TRBJ2-7; 11 positions agree with TRBD1. The CDR3 has 14 amino acids. V lost 2 bases and J lost 10; bases outside the gene matches: 7. Germline V gene data show CDR1 as ENHRY and CDR2 as SYGVKD.

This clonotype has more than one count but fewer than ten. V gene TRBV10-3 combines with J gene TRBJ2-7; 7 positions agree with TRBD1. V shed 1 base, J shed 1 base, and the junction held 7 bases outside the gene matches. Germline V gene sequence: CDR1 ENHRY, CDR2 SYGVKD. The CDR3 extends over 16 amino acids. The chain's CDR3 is CAISEYPQGKSYEQYV. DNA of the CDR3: TGTGCCATCAGTGAGTACCCACAGGGGAAGTCCTACGAGCAGTACGTC.

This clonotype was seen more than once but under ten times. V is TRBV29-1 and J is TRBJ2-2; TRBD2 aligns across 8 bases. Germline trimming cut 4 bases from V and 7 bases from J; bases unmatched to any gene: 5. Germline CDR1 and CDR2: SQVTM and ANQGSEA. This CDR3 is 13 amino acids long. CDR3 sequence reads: CSVGQGLDGELFF. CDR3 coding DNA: TGCAGCGTTGGGCAGGGACTAGACGGGGAGCTGTTTTTT.

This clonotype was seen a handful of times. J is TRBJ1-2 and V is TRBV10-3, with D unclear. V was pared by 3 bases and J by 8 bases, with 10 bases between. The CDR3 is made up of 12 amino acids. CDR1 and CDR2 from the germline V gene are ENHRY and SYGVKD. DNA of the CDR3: TGTGCCATCAGTGAATTAGAGGAGGGCTACACCTTC. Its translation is CAISELEEGYTF.

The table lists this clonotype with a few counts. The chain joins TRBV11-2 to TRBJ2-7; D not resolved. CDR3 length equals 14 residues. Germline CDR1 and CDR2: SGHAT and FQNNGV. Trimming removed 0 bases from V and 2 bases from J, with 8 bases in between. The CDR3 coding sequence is TGTGCCAGCAGCTTAGATCTAACAGCCTACGAGCAGTACGTC. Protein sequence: CASSLDLTAYEQYV.

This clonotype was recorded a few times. The CDR3 spells CSAGRGIPGNTIYF. The CDR3 nucleotides read TGCAGTGCTGGGAGGGGTATACCTGGAAACACCATATATTTT. V is TRBV20-1 and J is TRBJ1-3, with a weak D call TRBD1 (5 bases). The CDR3 length is 14 residues. V dropped 5 bases and J dropped 2 bases, with 13 bases sitting between them. CDR1 and CDR2 (germline): DFQATT, SNEGSKA (reference sequence).

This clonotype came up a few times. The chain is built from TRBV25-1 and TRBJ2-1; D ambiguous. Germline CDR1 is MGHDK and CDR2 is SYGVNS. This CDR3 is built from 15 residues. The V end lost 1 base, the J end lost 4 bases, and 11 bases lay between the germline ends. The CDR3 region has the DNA TGTGCCAGCAGTGAATTACTCGTCGGATACAATGAGCAGTTCTTC. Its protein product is CASSELLVGYNEQFF.

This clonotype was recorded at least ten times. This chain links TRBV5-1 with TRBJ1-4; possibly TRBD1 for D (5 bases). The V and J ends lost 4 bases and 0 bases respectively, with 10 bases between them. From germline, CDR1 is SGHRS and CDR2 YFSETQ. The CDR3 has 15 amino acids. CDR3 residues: CASSAGGATNEKLFF. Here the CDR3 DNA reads TGCGCCAGCAGCGCTGGGGGGGCAACTAATGAAAAACTGTTTTTT.

The CDR3: CASSLTQDRGKFF. The CDR3 DNA is TGTGCCAGCAGCTTAACGCAAGACAGGGGGAAGTTCTTC. This chain links TRBV5-4 with TRBJ2-1; 9 positions agree with TRBD1. With 2 bases clipped from V and 14 bases from J, the junction kept 8 bases outside the gene matches. CDR3 length equals 13 residues. Germline V gives CDR1 SGHNT, CDR2 YYREEE (reference sequence).

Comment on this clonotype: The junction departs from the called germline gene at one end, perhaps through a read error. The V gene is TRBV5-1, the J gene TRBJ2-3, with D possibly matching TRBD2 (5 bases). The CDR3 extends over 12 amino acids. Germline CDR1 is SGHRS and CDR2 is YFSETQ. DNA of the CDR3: TGCGCCAGCAAAGGGAGCACAGATACGCACTATTTT. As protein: CASKGSTDTHYF.

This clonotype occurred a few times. The CDR3 sequence: CASSQFGLAGNNEQFF. The CDR3 region has the DNA TGTGCCAGCAGCCAGTTTGGACTAGCGGGAAACAATGAGCAGTTCTTC. This chain links TRBV3-1 with TRBJ2-1; 12 bases align to TRBD2. V was pared by 3 bases and J by 5 bases, with 5 bases of the junction left unmatched. The CDR3 length is 16 residues. The germline gives CDR1 LGHDT, CDR2 YNNKEL (reference sequence).

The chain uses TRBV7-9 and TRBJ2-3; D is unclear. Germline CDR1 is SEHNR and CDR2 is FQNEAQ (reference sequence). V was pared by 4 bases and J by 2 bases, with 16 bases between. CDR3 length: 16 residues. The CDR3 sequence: CASSSRTEIITDTQYF. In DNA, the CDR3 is TGTGCCAGCAGCTCCCGGACCGAAATTATCACAGATACGCAGTATTTT.

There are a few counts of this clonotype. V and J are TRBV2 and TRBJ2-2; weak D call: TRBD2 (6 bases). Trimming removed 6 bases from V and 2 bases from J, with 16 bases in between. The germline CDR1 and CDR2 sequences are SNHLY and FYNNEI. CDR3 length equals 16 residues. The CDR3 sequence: CASRATSMVNTGELFF. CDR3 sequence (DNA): TGTGCCAGCAGGGCAACTAGCATGGTTAACACCGGGGAGCTGTTTTTT.

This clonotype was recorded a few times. CDR3 protein: CASSRALGQPQHF. The DNA of the CDR3 is TGTGCCAGCAGCCGGGCCCTTGGGCAGCCCCAGCATTTT. The V and J genes are TRBV11-1 and TRBJ1-5; unclear D gene. CDR1 and CDR2 (germline): SGHAT, FQDESV (reference sequence). The CDR3 is made up of 13 amino acids. Trimming stripped 5 bases from V and 7 bases from J, with 12 bases between.

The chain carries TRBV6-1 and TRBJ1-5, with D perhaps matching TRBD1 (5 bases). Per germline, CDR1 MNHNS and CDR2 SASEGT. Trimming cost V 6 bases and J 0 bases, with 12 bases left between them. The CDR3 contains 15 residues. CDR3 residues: CASSPTANSNQPQHF. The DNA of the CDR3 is TGTGCCAGCAGCCCGACAGCGAATAGCAATCAGCCCCAGCATTTT.

The CDR3 spells CASSQEGSGKYYEQYF. CDR3 nucleotide sequence: TGTGCCAGCAGCCAAGAAGGAAGCGGGAAATACTACGAGCAGTACTTC. The chain links TRBV3-1 to TRBJ2-7; TRBD2 matches at 7 bases. The junction had 8 bases not matched to a gene; V was cut back by 0 bases and J by 3 bases. The CDR3 contains 16 residues. CDR1 is LGHDT, CDR2 YNNKEL, per germline (reference sequence).

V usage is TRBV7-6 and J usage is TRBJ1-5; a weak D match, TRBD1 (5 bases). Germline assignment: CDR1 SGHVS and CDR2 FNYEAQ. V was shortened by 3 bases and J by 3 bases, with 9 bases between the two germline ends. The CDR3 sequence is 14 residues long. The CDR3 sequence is CASSLGDYNQPQHF. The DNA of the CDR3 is TGTGCCAGCAGCTTGGGGGACTACAATCAGCCCCAGCATTTT.